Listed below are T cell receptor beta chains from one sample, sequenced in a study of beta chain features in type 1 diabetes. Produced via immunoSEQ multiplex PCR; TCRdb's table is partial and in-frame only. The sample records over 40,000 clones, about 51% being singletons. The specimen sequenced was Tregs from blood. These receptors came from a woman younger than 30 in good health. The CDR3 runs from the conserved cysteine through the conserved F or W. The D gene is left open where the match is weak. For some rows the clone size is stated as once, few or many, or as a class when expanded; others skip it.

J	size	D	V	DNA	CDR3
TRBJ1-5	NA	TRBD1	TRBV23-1	TGCGCCAGCAGTCAACGATTCAGGGGGCGTCAGCCCCAGCATTTT	CASSQRFRGRQPQHF
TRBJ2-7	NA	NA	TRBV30	TGTGCCTGGAGTGAACAGGGTCTTTACGAGCAGTACTTC	CAWSEQGLYEQYF
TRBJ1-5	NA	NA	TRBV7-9	TGTGCCAGCAGCTTAATGAGTAGCAATCAGCCCCAGCATTTT	CASSLMSSNQPQHF
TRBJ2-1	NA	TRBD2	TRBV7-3	TGTGCCAGCAGCCCCTCCCCTGCCTTGTCCACTAGCGGGAGGGCCTACAATGAGCAGTTCTTC	CASSPSPALSTSGRAYNEQFF
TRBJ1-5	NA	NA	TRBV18	TGTGCCAGCTCACCGCATACAGCCTTCAATCAGCCCCAGCATTTT	CASSPHTAFNQPQHF
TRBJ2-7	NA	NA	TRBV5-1	TGCGCCAGCACTATGCAGGGAGGTGTTGGCGAGCAGTACTTC	CASTMQGGVGEQYF
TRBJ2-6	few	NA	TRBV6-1	TGTGCCAGCAGTTTACAGGGCTCTGGGGCCAACGTCCTGACTTTC	CASSLQGSGANVLTF
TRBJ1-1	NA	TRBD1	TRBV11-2	TGTGCCAGCAGCCGTGACAGGGTAACAGCTTTCTTT	CASSRDRVTAFF
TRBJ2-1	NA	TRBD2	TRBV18	TGTGCCAGCTCACCACTGGGACTAGCGGGAGGGGATGAGCAGTTCTTC	CASSPLGLAGGDEQFF
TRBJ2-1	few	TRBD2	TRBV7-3	TGTGCCAGCAGCCGACTAGCGGGTAACAATGAGCAGTTCTTC	CASSRLAGNNEQFF
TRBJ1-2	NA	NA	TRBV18	TGTGCCAGCTCACGGGGGGAGAAGTTCTATGGCTACACCTTC	CASSRGEKFYGYTF
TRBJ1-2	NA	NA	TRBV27	TGTGCCAGCAGTTTATGGGCCCGCGGACAGCTCCTTTATGGCTACACCTTC	CASSLWARGQLLYGYTF
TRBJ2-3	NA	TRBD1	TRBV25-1	TGTGCCAGCAGTGAAAGGGACAGGGCGATTGATACGCAGTATTTT	CASSERDRAIDTQYF
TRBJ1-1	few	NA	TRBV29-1	TGCAGCGTTGAAGAAAAGAGGGAAGCTTTCTTT	CSVEEKREAFF
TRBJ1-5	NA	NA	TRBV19	TGTGCCAGTAGTATTAGAGGGTCCTCTCATCAGCCCCAGCATTTT	CASSIRGSSHQPQHF
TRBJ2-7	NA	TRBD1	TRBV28	TGTGCCAGCTGCACGAACCCGACAGGGACCTACGAGCAGTACTTC	CASCTNPTGTYEQYF
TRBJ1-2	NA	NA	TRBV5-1	TGCGCCAGCAGGGCGACAGGACGCGGGAGCTTAGAGGGCTACACCTTC	CASRATGRGSLEGYTF
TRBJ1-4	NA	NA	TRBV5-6	TGTGCCAGCAGCTCTATGTCCGGACAGATAACTAATGAAAAACTGTTTTTT	CASSSMSGQITNEKLFF
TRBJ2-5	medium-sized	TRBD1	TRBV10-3	TGTGCCATCAGTCTTCGCCAGGGGGCAGAGACCCAGTACTTC	CAISLRQGAETQYF
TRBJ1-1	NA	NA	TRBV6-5	TGTGCCAGCACCCGGGCCGGGGGAACGAACACTGAAGCTTTCTTT	CASTRAGGTNTEAFF
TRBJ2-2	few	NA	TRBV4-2	TGTGCCAGCAGCCCAGCCGGGAGAGGAAACACCGGGGAGCTGTTTTTT	CASSPAGRGNTGELFF
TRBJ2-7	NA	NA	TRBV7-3	TGTGCCAGCAGCCCCCTGGGGCGCGACTACGAGCAGTACTTC	CASSPLGRDYEQYF
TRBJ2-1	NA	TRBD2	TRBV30	TGTGCCTGGAGTGCCCTCAGAGCGGGAGGCCTTTACAATGAGCAGTTCTTC	CAWSALRAGGLYNEQFF
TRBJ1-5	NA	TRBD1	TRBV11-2	TGTGCCAGCAGCTTTACAGGGGGCCGCAATCAGCCCCAGCATTTT	CASSFTGGRNQPQHF
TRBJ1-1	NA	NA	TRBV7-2	TGTGCCAGCAGCCCCGGTCACAGGGTCAAAGCTTTCTTT	CASSPGHRVKAFF
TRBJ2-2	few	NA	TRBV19	TGTGCCAGTAGTAGGGCGGGGTTCGCGTTAGAGAACACCGGGGAGCTGTTTTTT	CASSRAGFALENTGELFF
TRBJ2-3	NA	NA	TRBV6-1	TGTGCCTCTCGTACTAGCACAGATACGCAGTATTTT	CASRTSTDTQYF
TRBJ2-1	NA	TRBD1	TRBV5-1	TGCGCCAGCAGCTTGGACGTGGGGACAGGCCAGTTCTTC	CASSLDVGTGQFF
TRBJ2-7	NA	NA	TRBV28	TGTGCCAGCAGACGTCCGGGACTTCCGTCATACGAGCAGTACTTC	CASRRPGLPSYEQYF
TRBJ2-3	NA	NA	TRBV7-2	TGTGCCAGCACCAATACGGGGGTTGCTCCAGATACGCAGTATTTT	CASTNTGVAPDTQYF
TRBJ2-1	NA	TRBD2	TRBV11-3	TGTGCCAGCAGCCCCCGAACTACTAGCGGGAGGGCCGGTGAGCAGTTCTTC	CASSPRTTSGRAGEQFF
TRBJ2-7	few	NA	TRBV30	TGTGCCTCAGTCGCCAGAAACTACGAGCAGTACTTC	CASVARNYEQYF
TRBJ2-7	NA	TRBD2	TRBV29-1	TGCAGCGTCATTCCCGGGACTAGCGGATTCTACGAGCAGTACTTC	CSVIPGTSGFYEQYF
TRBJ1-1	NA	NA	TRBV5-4	TGTGCCAGCAGCTTGTCCCGGGGGAACACTGAAGCTTTCTTT	CASSLSRGNTEAFF
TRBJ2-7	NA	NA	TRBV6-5	TGTGCCAGCAGTTACCGCAGGGGGGCCTACGAGCAGTACTTC	CASSYRRGAYEQYF
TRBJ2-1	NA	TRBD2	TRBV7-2	TGTGCCAGCAGCTCCCCTCTTTCTCTAGCGGGGAACAATGAGCAGTTCTTC	CASSSPLSLAGNNEQFF
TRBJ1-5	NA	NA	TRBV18	TGTGCCAGCTCACCATACGGGGTCCGTAGCAATCAGCCCCAGCATTTT	CASSPYGVRSNQPQHF
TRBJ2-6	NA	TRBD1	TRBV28	TGTGCCAGCAGTTTATCGGGACAGGGTTTCTCTGGGGCCAACGTCCTGACTTTC	CASSLSGQGFSGANVLTF
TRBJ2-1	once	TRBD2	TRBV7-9	TGTGCCAGCAGACCGGGACTAGCGGGGTCTGAGCAGTTCTTC	CASRPGLAGSEQFF
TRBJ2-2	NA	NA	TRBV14	TGTGCCAGCAGCCAAGATCTCACAGGGTCGGTCACCGGGGAGCTGTTTTTT	CASSQDLTGSVTGELFF
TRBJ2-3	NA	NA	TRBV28	TGTGCCAGCAGTTCGCCAGGGCCTAGCGAGGCAGATACGCAGTATTTT	CASSSPGPSEADTQYF
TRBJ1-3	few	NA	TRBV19	TGTGCCAGTAGTCCCTACCTTGGGGCTCGGCCTGGAAACACCATATATTTT	CASSPYLGARPGNTIYF
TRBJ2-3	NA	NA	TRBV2	TGTGCCAGCAAGGCCCCCCAGCAGGGGGATACGCAGTATTTT	CASKAPQQGDTQYF
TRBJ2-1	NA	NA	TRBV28	TGTGCCAGCAGTTCACCGTGGAGTGAGCAGTTCTTC	CASSSPWSEQFF
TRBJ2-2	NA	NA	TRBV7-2	TGTGCCAGCAGCGCTCAACCGGGACAAAACACCGGGGAGCTGTTTTTT	CASSAQPGQNTGELFF
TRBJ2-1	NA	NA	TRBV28	TGTGCCAGCAGTTTAGTCGTAGTCGGAGGCCACGGTTGGGATGAGCAGTTCTTC	CASSLVVVGGHGWDEQFF
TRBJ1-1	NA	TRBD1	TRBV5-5	TGTGCCAGCAGCTCTTCCAGGGGGAAGGTGGTGAACACTGAAGCTTTCTTT	CASSSSRGKVVNTEAFF
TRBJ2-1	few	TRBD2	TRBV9	TGTGCCAGCAGCGGGCCGGGACTAGCGGGACGCAATGAGCAGTTCTTC	CASSGPGLAGRNEQFF
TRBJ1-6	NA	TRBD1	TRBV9	TGTGCCAGCAGCGCACCGGGACAGGGTTTAGGAAAATCACCCCTCCACTTT	CASSAPGQGLGKSPLHF
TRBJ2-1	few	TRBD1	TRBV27	TGTGCCAGCAGTTTCGGTGACAGGGGATTCTACAATGAGCAGTTCTTC	CASSFGDRGFYNEQFF
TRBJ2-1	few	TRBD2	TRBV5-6	TGTGCCAGCAGCGGCCCCGGGACTAGCCTCGGCTCCTACAATGAGCAGTTCTTC	CASSGPGTSLGSYNEQFF
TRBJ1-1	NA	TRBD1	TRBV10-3	TGTGCCATCAGGACAGGGGGCACTGAAGCTTTCTTT	CAIRTGGTEAFF